A single sample is the source of the 32 T cell receptor beta chains below, sequenced in a study of T cells in Graves' hyperthyroidism and ophthalmopathy. Amplification of TCR beta CDR3 regions used RNA as the template. A first-round RT-PCR of the TCR CDR3 used the HTBI primer set. Each CDR3 protein gets one entry after TCRdb re-called the multiplex PCR reads with MiXCR. The sample carries fewer than 300,000 distinct CDR3 sequences, 12% to 15% recorded once. What was sequenced was blood. These receptors were taken from a woman in her 50s with Graves' hyperthyroidism that later progressed to Graves' ophthalmopathy.

Turning to this clonotype: This may be a read error, as it is one base from a much larger clone. V and J are TRBV6-1 and TRBJ2-3, with D perhaps TRBD1 (6 bases). There are 15 residues in the CDR3. Per the germline V gene, CDR1 is MNHNS and CDR2 is SASEGT. The CDR3 region is CASSDLDSLSDAQYF. The CDR3 DNA sequence: TGTGCCAGCAGTGATCTGGACAGCCTGTCAGATGCGCAGTATTTT.

The V call is TRBV4-1, the J call TRBJ2-7; either TRBD1 or TRBD2 may supply D (6 bases each). Germline CDR1 MGHRA, CDR2 YSYEKL. The CDR3 is made up of 16 amino acids. V lost 1 base, J lost 7 bases, and 20 bases lay in between. CDR3 in DNA: TGCGCCAGCAGCCAAGGAACAGGTGGGGGGCGTAGAGAGCAGTACTTC. This translates into CASSQGTGGGRREQYF.

The table lists this clonotype with a count of one. V is TRBV20-1 and J is TRBJ2-7, with 7 bases matching TRBD2. V was pared by 1 base and J by 2 bases, with 8 bases of the junction left unmatched. The CDR3 contains 15 residues. Germline assignment: CDR1 DFQATT and CDR2 SNEGSKA (reference sequence). In DNA form, the CDR3 reads TGCAGTGCTAGAGGGGATAGCGGGTCCCCCTACGAGCAGTACTTC. This codes for CSARGDSGSPYEQYF.

This clonotype was recorded many times. The chain links TRBV7-9 to TRBJ2-5; D unresolved. Germline-derived CDR1 and CDR2 are SEHNR and FQNEAQ (reference sequence). This CDR3 region has 11 residues. V lost 5 bases, J lost 5 bases, and 6 bases lay in between. The CDR3 coding sequence is TGTGCCAGCAGCATAAGGGAGACCCAGTACTTC. Its translation: CASSIRETQYF.

The sample holds a few counts of this clonotype. At one boundary the junction diverges from the germline segment, which might be a read error. This chain joins TRBV5-1 and TRBJ2-7, with D tentatively TRBD2 (6 bases). There are 16 residues in the CDR3. Per germline, CDR1 SGHRS and CDR2 YFSETQ. This chain's CDR3 is CASSLGFGRDGYVQYF. CDR3 coding DNA: TGCGCCAGCAGCTTGGGGTTCGGGCGGGACGGCTACGTGCAGTACTTC.

The sample holds many counts of this clonotype. This rearrangement joins TRBV6-1 to TRBJ1-2, with D maybe TRBD1 (5 bases). In germline, CDR1 is MNHNS, CDR2 SASEGT. Trimming shortened V by 9 bases and J by 0 bases, and 26 bases separated the two germline ends. The length of the CDR3 is 18 residues. In DNA, the CDR3 is TGTGCCAGTAGGGGCCAATTCGGACCTAATTTAGCTAACTATGGCTACACCTTC. Residues: CASRGQFGPNLANYGYTF.

Only a few counts were recorded for this clonotype. The chain couples TRBV6-1 to TRBJ2-4; unclear D gene. The CDR3 sequence is 15 residues long. Trimming left V 0 bases short and J 0 bases short, with 6 bases between. Germline V CDR1 and CDR2: MNHNS, SASEGT. Here the CDR3 DNA reads TGTGCCAGCAGTGAAGCTCGGTTAGCCAAAAACATTCAGTACTTC. Translated: CASSEARLAKNIQYF.

This clonotype was recorded at least ten times. The chain uses TRBV20-1 and TRBJ2-7; tentatively, D is TRBD1 (5 bases). This CDR3 contains 11 residues. V was clipped by 5 bases and J by 6 bases, with 11 bases between them. Germline CDR1 reads DFQATT; CDR2 reads SNEGSKA (reference sequence). CDR3 nucleotide sequence: TGCAGTGCTTCCGGGCAGGGCGAGCAGTACTTC. This encodes CSASGQGEQYF.

This clonotype was counted ten times or more. V usage is TRBV28 and J usage is TRBJ2-3; the match to TRBD2 covers 7 bases. Losses at the gene ends were 6 bases for V and 0 bases for J; bases not matched to a gene: 21. CDR1 is MDHEN and CDR2 is SYDVKM in the germline V gene. This CDR3 is 20 amino acids long. The CDR3 DNA follows: TGTGCCAGCAGCCACTCTGTGGTCGCGGGAGTGGTTTCTAGCACAGATACGCAGTATTTT. Translation gives CASSHSVVAGVVSSTDTQYF.

This clonotype came up many times. The gene calls are TRBV18 and TRBJ2-2; D ambiguous. Between the trimmed V and J ends, which lost 4 bases and 7 bases, there was a span of 7 bases. Germline CDR1 reads KGHSH; CDR2 reads LQKENI. This CDR3 comprises 12 residues. CDR3 nucleotide sequence: TGTGCCAGCTCACAATCTTTCGGGGAGCTGTTTTTT. Translation gives CASSQSFGELFF.

This clonotype was recorded many times. CDR3 DNA: TGTGCCAGCAAGGCCCGGGGGAACACTGAAGCTTTCTTT. Translating gives CASKARGNTEAFF. The V call is TRBV27, the J call TRBJ1-1; D remains ambiguous. The CDR3 is 13 amino acids. Germline CDR1 reads MNHEY; CDR2 reads SMNVEV (reference sequence). Trimming stripped 7 bases from V and 1 base from J, with 10 bases between.

Of note for this clonotype: A read error may be the cause here, since a much bigger clone is one base away. The CDR3 ends on some other residue instead of the conserved phenylalanine or tryptophan, so this is likely a read error. The rearrangement links TRBV7-9 to TRBJ2-3; weak D call: TRBD2 (5 bases). This CDR3 has 15 amino acids. V lost 4 bases and J lost 0, with 11 bases in between. Germline CDR1 and CDR2: SEHNR and FQNEAQ (reference sequence). CDR3 coding DNA: TGTGCCAGCAGCTCGTCGCGGACTAGCACAGATACGCAGTATCTT. Translating gives CASSSSRTSTDTQYL.

This clonotype was seen ten or more times. The chain carries TRBV6-1 and TRBJ1-5; D may be TRBD1 (5 bases). Trimming removed 10 bases from V and 3 bases from J, with 13 bases in between. Germline V gene lookup returns CDR1 MNHNS and CDR2 SASEGT. This CDR3 region has 13 residues. CDR3: CATGARDNQPQHF. CDR3 DNA sequence: TGTGCCACCGGGGCGCGGGACAATCAGCCCCAGCATTTT.

In this sample, this clonotype turned up once. The chain uses TRBV12-3 or TRBV12-4 and TRBJ2-1, with 12 positions matching TRBD1. The CDR3 totals 16 residues. Trimming took 6 bases from V and 8 from J; bases not matched to a gene: 11. In nucleotides, the CDR3 is TGTGCCAGCAGCCCCGGACCGGGACAGGGGGCCTATGAGCAGTTCTTC. Its translation is CASSPGPGQGAYEQFF.

This clonotype was observed at least ten times. The rearrangement uses TRBV6-1 and TRBJ2-1; 12 positions agree with TRBD2. Per the germline V gene, CDR1 is MNHNS and CDR2 is SASEGT. With V trimmed by 3 bases and J by 8 bases, 5 bases remained unmatched. The CDR3 contains 15 residues. CDR3 nucleotide sequence: TGTGCCAGCAGTGAGACTAGCGGGAGTAGTGATGAGCAGTTCTTC. The encoded protein is CASSETSGSSDEQFF.

This clonotype has at least ten counts. The gene calls are TRBV5-1 and TRBJ1-2; 8 bases fit TRBD1. Trimming cost V 0 bases and J 2 bases; bases outside gene matches: 3. Germline CDR1 is SGHRS and CDR2 is YFSETQ. This CDR3 is built from 15 residues. CDR3 DNA sequence: TGCGCCAGCAGCTTGGATCCAGGGGGCAACTATGGCTACACCTTC. Translating gives CASSLDPGGNYGYTF.

This clonotype appeared many times. CDR3 in amino acids: CASLPGQGLNYGYTF. The CDR3 bases are TGTGCCAGCTTACCGGGACAAGGCCTTAACTATGGCTACACCTTC. This chain joins TRBV6-1 and TRBJ1-2; possible D gene TRBD1, 6 bases. This CDR3 is built from 15 residues. The germline V and J ends were trimmed by 8 bases and 1 base, with 17 bases remaining between them. Looked up from germline, CDR1 is MNHNS and CDR2 is SASEGT.

The chain links TRBV5-1 to TRBJ2-7; 10 bases match TRBD1. Per germline, CDR1 SGHRS and CDR2 YFSETQ. V lost 6 bases to trimming and J lost 5 bases; unmatched junction nucleotides: 5. The CDR3 spans 13 residues. CDR3 sequence (DNA): TGCGCCAGCACCGGGACAGGGGTCCACGAGCAGTACTTC. This codes for CASTGTGVHEQYF.

This clonotype came up many times. The chain carries TRBV5-1 and TRBJ2-1; 9 bases are a match to TRBD1. CDR3 length equals 20 residues. J lost 0 bases, V lost 0 bases, and 13 bases had no gene match. CDR1 and CDR2 from the germline V gene are SGHRS and YFSETQ. The CDR3 coding sequence is TGCGCCAGCAGCTTGGGGCGGGACAGGGTTACCTCGAGCTCCTACAATGAGCAGTTCTTC. Its protein is CASSLGRDRVTSSSYNEQFF.

The CDR3 DNA follows: TGTGCCAGCAGCCAAGGGTGGAGGGGTGGTCAGCCCCAGCATTTT. Protein: CASSQGWRGGQPQHF. The chain recombines TRBV4-2 with TRBJ1-5, with a possible D match to TRBD1 (5 bases). V lost 1 base and J lost 6, with 13 bases in between. Germline-derived CDR1 and CDR2 are LGHNA and YNFKEQ. This CDR3 has 15 amino acids.

The gene calls are TRBV5-1 and TRBJ1-6, with 9 bases aligning to TRBD1. From germline, CDR1 is SGHRS and CDR2 YFSETQ. The CDR3 runs to 15 residues. After removal of 5 bases from V and 10 bases from J, the junction contained 10 bases not matched to a gene. The CDR3 spells CASRLIDRGDSPLHF. CDR3 coding DNA: TGCGCCAGCAGATTGATCGACAGGGGGGACTCACCCCTCCACTTT.

This clonotype was observed many times. The chain employs TRBV20-1 and TRBJ2-3, with D possibly TRBD2 on 5 matching bases. Germline lookup yields CDR1 DFQATT and CDR2 SNEGSKA (reference sequence). V lost 2 bases and J lost 0, with 6 bases in between. This CDR3 has 13 residues. The CDR3 sequence is CSARKRSTDTQYF. CDR3 coding DNA: TGCAGTGCTAGAAAGCGGAGCACAGATACGCAGTATTTT.

The V call is TRBV5-1, the J call TRBJ2-1; D is perhaps TRBD2 (6 bases). CDR1 and CDR2 (germline): SGHRS, YFSETQ. V lost 8 bases to trimming and J lost 3 bases, with 15 bases between them. This CDR3 is built from 14 residues. The CDR3 protein is CASTPGLNYNEQFF. The CDR3 DNA sequence: TGCGCCAGTACGCCGGGACTCAACTACAATGAGCAGTTCTTC.

There are many counts of this clonotype. The chain links TRBV6-1 to TRBJ2-3; weak D call: TRBD2 (5 bases). The germline V gene encodes CDR1 MNHNS and CDR2 SASEGT. The CDR3 spans 14 residues. Trimming left V 4 bases short and J 5 bases short, with 13 bases between. The chain's CDR3 is CASSVGIAGDTQYF. CDR3 sequence (DNA): TGTGCCAGCAGTGTTGGAATTGCGGGAGATACGCAGTATTTT.

This chain uses TRBV7-3 with TRBJ2-3; a possible D gene is TRBD1 (6 bases). CDR1 and CDR2 from the germline V gene are SGHTA and FQGTGA. V lost 5 bases, J lost 4 bases, and 13 bases lay in between. The CDR3 is 14 amino acids. The CDR3 sequence: CASSPGAFPDTQYF. DNA of the CDR3: TGTGCCAGCAGCCCAGGGGCGTTCCCAGATACGCAGTATTTT.

At least ten counts were recorded for this clonotype. The chain is built from TRBV3-1 and TRBJ2-1; the D gene could be TRBD1 or TRBD2 (5 bases each). With 0 bases removed from V and 8 bases from J, the gap between germline ends came to 17 bases. The germline V gene has CDR1 LGHDT and CDR2 YNNKEL (reference sequence). This CDR3 is 16 amino acids long. CDR3 in DNA: TGTGCCAGCAGCCAAGATGAAGCTGAGGGGTTGGATGAGCAGTTCTTC. Amino acids: CASSQDEAEGLDEQFF.

This clonotype was found many times. The chain employs TRBV18 and TRBJ1-1; possibly TRBD1 for D (6 bases). The V and J ends lost 5 bases and 1 base respectively, with 11 bases between them. The germline V gene has CDR1 KGHSH and CDR2 LQKENI. The CDR3 totals 14 residues. CDR3 nucleotides: TGTGCCAGCTCAGAACAACAGGGGAACACTGAAGCTTTCTTT. Translated, it gives CASSEQQGNTEAFF.

Ten or more counts support this clonotype. This sequence joins TRBV27 and TRBJ1-4; no reliable D call. Germline V gene lookup returns CDR1 MNHEY and CDR2 SMNVEV (reference sequence). The CDR3 consists of 13 residues. V was pared by 8 bases and J by 5 bases, with 12 bases between. This CDR3 is CASGSGRNEKLFF. In DNA, the CDR3 is TGTGCCAGCGGGTCGGGCAGGAATGAAAAACTGTTTTTT.

This clonotype was observed many times. The V and J genes are TRBV5-1 and TRBJ2-7, with 10 positions matching TRBD1. J was trimmed by 6 bases and V by 1 base; bases with no gene match: 10. This CDR3 has 16 amino acids. Looked up from germline, CDR1 is SGHRS and CDR2 is YFSETQ. For the CDR3, the DNA is TGCGCCAGCAGCTTGACTCCGGGACAGGGGTCTGTCGAGCAGTACTTC. Amino acids: CASSLTPGQGSVEQYF.

The chain is built from TRBV6-1 and TRBJ1-4, with 7 bases matching TRBD1. Germline lookup yields CDR1 MNHNS and CDR2 SASEGT. The CDR3 spans 15 residues. V trimming: 1 base; J trimming: 7 bases; junction bases outside the gene matches: 6. This CDR3 reads CASSEGTGDSEKLFF. The DNA for the CDR3 is TGTGCCAGCAGTGAAGGAACAGGGGATAGTGAAAAACTGTTTTTT.

This clonotype has a count of ten or more. The rearrangement links TRBV5-8 to TRBJ1-4; unclear D gene. This CDR3 has 15 residues. Germline V gene lookup returns CDR1 SGHTS and CDR2 YDEGEE. Trimming took off 2 bases at V and 0 bases at J, with 8 bases between the two ends. Written as DNA, the CDR3 is TGTGCCAGCAGCTTCTCTTATGCAACTAATGAAAAACTGTTTTTT. Amino acids: CASSFSYATNEKLFF.

This clonotype was seen ten or more times. CDR3 in amino acids: CASITNLPGGELFF. Written as DNA, the CDR3 is TGTGCCAGCATAACAAACCTCCCCGGGGGGGAGCTGTTTTTT. The chain has TRBV2 and TRBJ2-2; no clear D. The V end was cut by 7 bases, the J end by 8 bases, with 17 bases between. The germline gives CDR1 SNHLY, CDR2 FYNNEI. The CDR3 is made up of 14 amino acids.